Shown below are 17 T cell receptor beta chains from a single sample sequenced in a study of blood T cell repertoires in COVID-19. Sequenced by immunoSEQ multiplex PCR; TCRdb stores in-frame clones only, minus some. The sample yields under 350,000 clones, about 93% seen once. Material: peripheral blood. The receptors were gathered from a woman in her twenties or thirties with COVID-19, enrolled during active disease.

Points on this clone: The identical CDR3 is also encoded by other nucleotide sequences in the sample. The CDR3 reads CASSVAGRNSPLHF. For the CDR3, the DNA is TGTGCCAGCAGCGTAGCAGGGAGGAATTCACCCCTCCACTTT. This chain links TRBV9 with TRBJ1-6, with D possibly being TRBD1 (5 bases). This CDR3 has 14 residues. Germline assignment: CDR1 SGDLS and CDR2 YYNGEE. V lost 0 bases, J lost 7 bases, and 8 bases lay in between.

This rearrangement joins TRBV6-5 to TRBJ1-6; D not certain. V lost 7 bases and J lost 7, with 11 bases in between. Looked up from germline, CDR1 is MNHEY and CDR2 is SVGAGI. CDR3 length equals 13 residues. As DNA, the CDR3 is TGTGCCAGCACAAAGAATCTAAATTCACCCCTCCACTTT. It specifies CASTKNLNSPLHF.

The chain combines TRBV7-3 with TRBJ1-6, with 8 bases matching TRBD1. CDR3 length: 16 residues. With 4 bases clipped from V and 8 bases from J, the junction kept 10 bases outside the gene matches. CDR1 is SGHTA and CDR2 is FQGTGA in the germline V gene. The CDR3 sequence: CASSYHGTGGDSPLHF. In nucleotides, the CDR3 is TGTGCCAGCAGCTACCACGGGACAGGCGGAGATTCACCCCTCCACTTT.

The chain recombines TRBV5-1 with TRBJ2-7; 7 nucleotides line up with TRBD1. V shed 4 bases and J 3 bases; nucleotides not matched to a gene: 7. The germline V gene has CDR1 SGHRS and CDR2 YFSETQ. CDR3 length: 14 amino acids. The DNA of the CDR3 is TGCGCCAGCAGCCTGGGACAGACAGACTACGAGCAGTACTTC. This encodes CASSLGQTDYEQYF.

V usage is TRBV2 and J usage is TRBJ2-3; D is ambiguous. Trimming took 4 bases from V and 4 from J, leaving 6 bases between them. The germline V gene has CDR1 SNHLY and CDR2 FYNNEI. This CDR3 has 12 amino acids. CDR3 DNA sequence: TGTGCCAGCAGTGCTACCGCAGATACGCAGTATTTT. This translates into CASSATADTQYF.

The chain employs TRBV1 and TRBJ2-3; TRBD2 reflects the table's D call only, with no check against the DNA. TRBV1 is assigned pseudogene status. The CDR3 extends over 18 amino acids. CDR3 sequence reads: CTSSQGVSDYSSPDTQYF. The CDR3 nucleotides read TGCACCAGCAGCCAAGGGGTCTCGGACTACTCATCCCCAGATACGCAGTATTTT.

The J gene is TRBJ2-5, the V gene TRBV24-1, with TRBD2 identical over 8 bases. CDR1 and CDR2 (germline): KGHDR, SFDVKD. V gave up 3 bases and J gave up 1 base; unmatched junction bases: 3. This CDR3 comprises 15 residues. This CDR3 is CATSDSTSGQETQYF. In DNA, the CDR3 is TGTGCCACCAGTGATAGTACTAGCGGCCAAGAGACCCAGTACTTC.

Comment on this clone: Sequence at one end of the junction differs from germline and may be a read error. The chain carries TRBV6-1 and TRBJ2-7; 9 nucleotides align to TRBD2. The CDR3 loop spans 14 amino acids. Germline CDR1 is MNHNS and CDR2 is SASEGT. CDR3 nucleotides: TGTGCCAGCAGGGAAGATAGCGGGAGCTACGAGCAGTACTTC. Translating it yields CASREDSGSYEQYF.

V usage is TRBV28 and J usage is TRBJ2-7; 13 bases match TRBD2. The length of the CDR3 is 13 residues. J was trimmed by 6 bases and V by 8 bases; bases with no gene match: 4. CDR1 is MDHEN, CDR2 SYDVKM, per germline. The CDR3 nucleotides are TGTGCCAGCGGACTAGCGGGAGAATCCGAGCAGTACTTC. Translated, it gives CASGLAGESEQYF. The full variable domain, in which reference TRBV28 and TRBJ2-7 provide the parts outside the CDR3, is DVKVTQSSRYLVKRTGEKVFLECVQDMDHENMFWYRQDPGLGLRLIYFSYDVKMKEKGDIPEGYSVSREKKERFSLILESASTNQTSMYLCASGLAGESEQYFGPGTRLTVT.

This clone has a single count. This sequence joins TRBV7-2 and TRBJ2-7, with a possible D match to TRBD1 (5 bases). CDR1 SGHTA and CDR2 FQGNSA come from the germline V gene. The ends were cut back, 2 bases at V and 1 base at J, with 9 bases in the middle. The CDR3 has 14 residues. The CDR3 DNA reads TGTGCCAGCAGCTTACACAGGTCATCCTACGAGCAGTACTTC. The encoded protein is CASSLHRSSYEQYF. The full variable domain, rest sourced from reference TRBV7-2 and TRBJ2-7, is GAGVSQSPSNKVTEKGKDVELRCDPISGHTALYWYRQSLGQGLEFLIYFQGNSAPDKSGLPSDRFSAERTGGSVSTLTIQRTQQEDSAVYLCASSLHRSSYEQYFGPGTRLTVT.

The chain uses TRBV4-1 and TRBJ2-2; tentative D call: TRBD2 (5 bases). The V and J ends lost 2 bases and 3 bases respectively, with 13 bases between them. The germline gives CDR1 MGHRA, CDR2 YSYEKL. CDR3 size: 16 residues. The CDR3 protein is CASSQHWVGDTGELFF. The CDR3 DNA follows: TGCGCCAGCAGCCAACACTGGGTGGGAGACACCGGGGAGCTGTTTTTT.

This clone was seen a handful of times. This rearrangement joins TRBV9 to TRBJ1-5, with a possible D match to TRBD1 (5 bases). This CDR3 region has 15 residues. Trimming stripped 0 bases from V and 6 bases from J, with 13 bases between. CDR1 SGDLS and CDR2 YYNGEE come from the germline V gene. CDR3 sequence: CASSVGAGGGQPQHF. Written as DNA, the CDR3 is TGTGCCAGCAGCGTAGGAGCCGGGGGAGGTCAGCCCCAGCATTTT.

CDR3 residues: CASSQATDSYEQYF. The CDR3 nucleotides are TGCGCCAGCAGCCAGGCTACGGACAGCTACGAGCAGTACTTC. The rearrangement links TRBV4-3 to TRBJ2-7; D possibly corresponds to TRBD1 (6 bases). V was cut by 3 bases and J by 3 bases, with 12 bases left in between. The CDR3 has 14 residues. Germline V gives CDR1 LGHNA, CDR2 YSLEER.

The chain recombines TRBV27 with TRBJ2-1; possibly TRBD2 for D (6 bases). V shed 6 bases and J shed 6 bases, with 12 bases lying between them. CDR1 and CDR2 (germline): MNHEY, SMNVEV (reference sequence). The CDR3 totals 13 residues. CDR3 residues: CASRLSGTNEQFF. Written as DNA, the CDR3 is TGTGCCAGCAGACTTAGCGGAACCAATGAGCAGTTCTTC.

This clone was counted a single time. This chain links TRBV11-2 with TRBJ2-5; 13 bases align to TRBD2. The CDR3 consists of 17 residues. Trimming at V came to 2 bases and at J to 5 bases, leaving 8 bases not matched to a gene. From germline, CDR1 is SGHAT and CDR2 FQNNGV. CDR3 in DNA: TGTGCCAGCAGCTTAAACCCGGGACTAGCGGGGTTGGAGACCCAGTACTTC. Encoded protein: CASSLNPGLAGLETQYF.

The J gene is TRBJ2-5, the V gene TRBV2, with 8 bases matching TRBD1. The CDR3 consists of 15 residues. Trimming removed 7 bases from V and 5 bases from J; junction bases left unmatched: 12. Germline lookup yields CDR1 SNHLY and CDR2 FYNNEI. CDR3 coding DNA: TGTGCCAGCAACCGACAGGGGAAGGAAGACGAGACCCAGTACTTC. Protein: CASNRQGKEDETQYF.

The chain combines TRBV28 with TRBJ2-4, with 9 bases lining up with TRBD1. The CDR3 runs 15 residues. The V segment lost 3 bases and the J segment 8 bases; nucleotides outside the gene matches: 8. Per the germline V gene, CDR1 is MDHEN and CDR2 is SYDVKM. CDR3 residues: CASSFLPGQGYIQYF. The DNA for the CDR3 is TGTGCCAGCAGTTTCCTTCCGGGACAGGGATACATTCAGTACTTC.